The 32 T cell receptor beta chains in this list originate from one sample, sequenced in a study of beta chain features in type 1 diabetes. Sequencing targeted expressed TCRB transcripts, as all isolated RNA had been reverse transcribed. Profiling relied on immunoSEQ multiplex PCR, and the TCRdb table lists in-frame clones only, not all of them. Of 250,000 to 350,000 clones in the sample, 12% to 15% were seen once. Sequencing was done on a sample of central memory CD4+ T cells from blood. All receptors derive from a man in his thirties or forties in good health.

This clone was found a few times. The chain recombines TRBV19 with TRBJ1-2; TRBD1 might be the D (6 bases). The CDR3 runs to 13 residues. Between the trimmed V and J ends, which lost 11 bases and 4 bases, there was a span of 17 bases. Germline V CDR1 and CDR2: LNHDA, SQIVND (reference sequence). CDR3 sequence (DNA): TGTGCCGGAGGGAACGGACAGCCCTATGGCTACACCTTC. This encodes CAGGNGQPYGYTF.

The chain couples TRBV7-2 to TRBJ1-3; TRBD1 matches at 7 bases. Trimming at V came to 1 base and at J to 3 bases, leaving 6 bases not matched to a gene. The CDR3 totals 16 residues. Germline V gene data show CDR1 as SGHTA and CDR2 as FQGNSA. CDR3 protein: CASSLGPGGGGNTIYF. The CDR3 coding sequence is TGTGCCAGCAGCTTAGGGCCAGGGGGAGGTGGAAACACCATATATTTT.

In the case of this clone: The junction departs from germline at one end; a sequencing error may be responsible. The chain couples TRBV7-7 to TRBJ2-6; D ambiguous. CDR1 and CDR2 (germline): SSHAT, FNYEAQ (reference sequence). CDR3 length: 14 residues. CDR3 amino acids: CASSANSGANVLTF. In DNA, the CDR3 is TGTGCTAGCAGCGCAAACTCTGGGGCCAACGTCCTGACTTTC.

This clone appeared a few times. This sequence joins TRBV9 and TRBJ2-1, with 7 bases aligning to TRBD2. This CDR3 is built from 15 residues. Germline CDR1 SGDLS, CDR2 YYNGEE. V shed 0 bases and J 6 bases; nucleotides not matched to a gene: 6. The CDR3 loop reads CASSVAGGNFNEQFF. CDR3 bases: TGTGCCAGCAGCGTAGCGGGGGGAAACTTCAATGAGCAGTTCTTC.

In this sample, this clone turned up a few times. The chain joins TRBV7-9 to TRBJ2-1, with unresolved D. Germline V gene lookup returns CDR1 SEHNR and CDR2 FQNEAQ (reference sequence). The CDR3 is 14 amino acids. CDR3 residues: CAGGRLGSYNEQFF. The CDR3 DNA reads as TGTGCAGGTGGACGACTGGGATCCTACAATGAGCAGTTCTTC.

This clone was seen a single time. CDR3 DNA: TGTGCCAGCAGCCCTCTAGGGACCCAGCTAGGTTCCGAAGCTTTCTTT. Protein: CASSPLGTQLGSEAFF. The chain links TRBV7-8 to TRBJ1-1; D perhaps matches TRBD1 (5 bases). Germline V CDR1 and CDR2: SGHVS, FQNEAQ. This CDR3 region has 16 residues. V was pared by 5 bases and J by 8 bases, with 24 bases between.

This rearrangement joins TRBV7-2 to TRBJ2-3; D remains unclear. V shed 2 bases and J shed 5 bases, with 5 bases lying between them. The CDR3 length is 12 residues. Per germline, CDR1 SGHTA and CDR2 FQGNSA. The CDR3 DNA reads TGTGCCAGCAGCTTACTGGGAGATACGCAGTATTTT. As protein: CASSLLGDTQYF.

The CDR3 sequence: CASSLAETQYF. The CDR3 DNA follows: TGTGCCAGCAGCTTGGCTGAGACCCAGTACTTC. The rearrangement joins TRBV5-5 to TRBJ2-5; D gene ambiguous. The CDR3 covers 11 residues. CDR1 SGHKS and CDR2 YYEKEE come from the germline V gene (reference sequence). Trimming cost V 0 bases and J 5 bases, with 2 bases left between them.

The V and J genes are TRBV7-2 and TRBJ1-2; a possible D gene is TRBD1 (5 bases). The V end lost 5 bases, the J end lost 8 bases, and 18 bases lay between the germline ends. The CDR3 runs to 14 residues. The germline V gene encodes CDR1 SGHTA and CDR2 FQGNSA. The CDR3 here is CASSAGHNYGGYTF. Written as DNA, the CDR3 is TGTGCCAGCAGCGCCGGACATAACTATGGGGGCTACACCTTC.

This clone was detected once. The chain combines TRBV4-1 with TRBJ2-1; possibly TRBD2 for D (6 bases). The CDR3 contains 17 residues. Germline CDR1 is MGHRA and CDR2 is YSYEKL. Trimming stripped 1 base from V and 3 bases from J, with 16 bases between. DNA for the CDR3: TGCGCCAGCAGCCAAGGTCTTCTCGGGGGAGGCTACAATGAGCAGTTCTTC. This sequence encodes CASSQGLLGGGYNEQFF.

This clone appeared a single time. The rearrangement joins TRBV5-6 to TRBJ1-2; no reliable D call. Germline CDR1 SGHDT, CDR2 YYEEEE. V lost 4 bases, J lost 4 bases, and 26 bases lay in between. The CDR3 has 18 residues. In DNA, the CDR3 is TGTGCCAGCAGCCACCGGCTTGCGGGAGGGCGTACAAGCTATGGCTACACCTTC. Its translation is CASSHRLAGGRTSYGYTF.

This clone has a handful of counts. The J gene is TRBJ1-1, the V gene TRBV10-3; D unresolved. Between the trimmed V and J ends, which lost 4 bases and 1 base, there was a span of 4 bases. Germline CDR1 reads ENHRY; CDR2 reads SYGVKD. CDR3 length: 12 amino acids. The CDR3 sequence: CAISGRNTEAFF. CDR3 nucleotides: TGTGCCATCAGTGGCAGGAACACTGAAGCTTTCTTT.

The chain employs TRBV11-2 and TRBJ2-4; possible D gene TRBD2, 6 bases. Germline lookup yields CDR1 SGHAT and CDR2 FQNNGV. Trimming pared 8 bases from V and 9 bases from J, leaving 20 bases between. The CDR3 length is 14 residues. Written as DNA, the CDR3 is TGTGCCAGCGCGAGGGGAGGCGACCTTGCCATTCAGTACTTC. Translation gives CASARGGDLAIQYF.

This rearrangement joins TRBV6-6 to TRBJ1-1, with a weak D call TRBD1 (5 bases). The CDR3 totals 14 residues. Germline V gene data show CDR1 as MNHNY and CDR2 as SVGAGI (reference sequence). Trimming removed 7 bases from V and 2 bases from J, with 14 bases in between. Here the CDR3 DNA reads TGTGCCAGCAACCTCCCGGGACTCAACACTGAAGCTTTCTTT. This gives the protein CASNLPGLNTEAFF.

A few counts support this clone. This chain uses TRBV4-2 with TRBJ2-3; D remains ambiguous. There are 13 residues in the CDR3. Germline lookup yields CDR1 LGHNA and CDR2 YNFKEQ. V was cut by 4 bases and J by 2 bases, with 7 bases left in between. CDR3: CASSPHNTDTQYF. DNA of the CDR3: TGTGCCAGCAGCCCTCACAACACAGATACGCAGTATTTT.

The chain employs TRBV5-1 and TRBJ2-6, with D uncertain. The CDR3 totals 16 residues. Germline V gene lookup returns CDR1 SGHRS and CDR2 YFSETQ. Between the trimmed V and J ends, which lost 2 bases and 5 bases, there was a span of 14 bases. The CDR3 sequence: CASSFGQADWANVLTF. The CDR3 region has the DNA TGCGCCAGCAGCTTTGGCCAGGCTGACTGGGCCAACGTCCTGACTTTC.

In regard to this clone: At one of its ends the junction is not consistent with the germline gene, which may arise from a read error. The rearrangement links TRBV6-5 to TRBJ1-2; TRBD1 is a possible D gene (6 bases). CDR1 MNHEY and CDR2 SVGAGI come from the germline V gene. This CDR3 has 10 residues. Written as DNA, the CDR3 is TGTGCCAGCAGGGGGGCCGGTCCCTACTTC. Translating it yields CASRGAGPYF.

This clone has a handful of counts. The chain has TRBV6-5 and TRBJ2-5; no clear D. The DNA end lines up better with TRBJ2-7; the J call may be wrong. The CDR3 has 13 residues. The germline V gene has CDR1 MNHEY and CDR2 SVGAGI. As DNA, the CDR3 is TGTGCCAGCCTTTCAAAGAGCTCCTACGAGCAGTACTTC. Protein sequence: CASLSKSSYEQYF.

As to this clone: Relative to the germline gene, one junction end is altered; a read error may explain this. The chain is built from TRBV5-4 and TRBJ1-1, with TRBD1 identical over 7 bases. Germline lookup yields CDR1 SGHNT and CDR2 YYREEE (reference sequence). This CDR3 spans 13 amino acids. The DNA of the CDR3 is TGCGCCAGCAGCCAACAACAGGGGACTGAAGCTTTCTTT. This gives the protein CASSQQQGTEAFF.

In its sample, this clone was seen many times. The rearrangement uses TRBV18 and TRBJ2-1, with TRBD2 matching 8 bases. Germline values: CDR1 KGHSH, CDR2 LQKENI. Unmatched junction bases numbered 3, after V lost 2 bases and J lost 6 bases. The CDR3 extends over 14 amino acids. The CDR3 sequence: CASSPGLAGNEQFF. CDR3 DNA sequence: TGTGCCAGCTCACCAGGGCTAGCGGGCAATGAGCAGTTCTTC.

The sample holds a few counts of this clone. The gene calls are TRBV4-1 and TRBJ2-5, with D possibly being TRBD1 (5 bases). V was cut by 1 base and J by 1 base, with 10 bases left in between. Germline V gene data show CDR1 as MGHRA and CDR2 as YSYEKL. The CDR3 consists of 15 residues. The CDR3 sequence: CASSQGPTVQETQYF. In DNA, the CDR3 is TGCGCCAGCAGCCAAGGGCCGACAGTCCAAGAGACCCAGTACTTC.

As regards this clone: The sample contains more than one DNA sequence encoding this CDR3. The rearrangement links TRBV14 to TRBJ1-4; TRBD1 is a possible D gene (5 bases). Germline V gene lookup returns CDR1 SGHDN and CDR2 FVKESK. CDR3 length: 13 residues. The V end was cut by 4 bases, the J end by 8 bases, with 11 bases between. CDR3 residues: CASSRGTGEKLFF. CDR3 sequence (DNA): TGTGCCAGCAGCCGGGGGACCGGCGAAAAACTGTTTTTT.

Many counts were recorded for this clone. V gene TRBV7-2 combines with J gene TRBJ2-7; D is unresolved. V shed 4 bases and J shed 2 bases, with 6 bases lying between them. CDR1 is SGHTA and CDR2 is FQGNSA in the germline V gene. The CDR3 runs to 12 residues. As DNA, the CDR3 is TGTGCCAGCAGCTCCGACACCTACGAGCAGTACTTC. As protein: CASSSDTYEQYF. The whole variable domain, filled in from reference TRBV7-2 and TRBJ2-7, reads GAGVSQSPSNKVTEKGKDVELRCDPISGHTALYWYRQSLGQGLEFLIYFQGNSAPDKSGLPSDRFSAERTGGSVSTLTIQRTQQEDSAVYLCASSSDTYEQYFGPGTRLTVT.

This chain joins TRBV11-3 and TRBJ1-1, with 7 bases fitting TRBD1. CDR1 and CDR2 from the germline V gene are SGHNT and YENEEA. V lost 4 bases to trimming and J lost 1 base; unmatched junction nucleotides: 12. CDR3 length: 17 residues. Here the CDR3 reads CASSSRQGLLSNTEAFF. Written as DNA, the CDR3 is TGTGCCAGCAGCTCAAGACAGGGCCTCTTATCGAACACTGAAGCTTTCTTT.

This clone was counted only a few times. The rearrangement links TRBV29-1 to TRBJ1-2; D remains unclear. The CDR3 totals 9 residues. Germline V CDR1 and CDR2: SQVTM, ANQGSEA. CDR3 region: CSISGGYTF. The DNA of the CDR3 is TGCAGTATTTCGGGTGGCTACACCTTC.

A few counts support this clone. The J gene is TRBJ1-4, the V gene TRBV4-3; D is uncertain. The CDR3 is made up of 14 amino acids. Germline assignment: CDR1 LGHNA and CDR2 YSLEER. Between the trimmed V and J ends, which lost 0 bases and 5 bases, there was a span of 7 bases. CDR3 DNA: TGCGCCAGCAGCCAAGATTTCGGGAATGAAAAACTGTTTTTT. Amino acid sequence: CASSQDFGNEKLFF.

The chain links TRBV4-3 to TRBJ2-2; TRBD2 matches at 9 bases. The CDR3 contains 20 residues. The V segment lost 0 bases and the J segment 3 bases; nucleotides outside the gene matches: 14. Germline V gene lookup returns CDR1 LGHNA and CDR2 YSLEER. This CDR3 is CASSQEEGRGGYSDTGELFF. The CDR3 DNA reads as TGCGCCAGCAGCCAAGAGGAAGGGCGGGGGGGGTACTCCGACACCGGGGAGCTGTTTTTT.

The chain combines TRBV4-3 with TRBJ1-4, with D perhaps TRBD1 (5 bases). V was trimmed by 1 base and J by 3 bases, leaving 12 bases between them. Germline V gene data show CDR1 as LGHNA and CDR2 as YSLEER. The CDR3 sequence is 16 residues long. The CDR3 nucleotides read TGCGCCAGCAGCCAAGGGACATCACTAGCTAATGAAAAACTGTTTTTT. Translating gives CASSQGTSLANEKLFF.

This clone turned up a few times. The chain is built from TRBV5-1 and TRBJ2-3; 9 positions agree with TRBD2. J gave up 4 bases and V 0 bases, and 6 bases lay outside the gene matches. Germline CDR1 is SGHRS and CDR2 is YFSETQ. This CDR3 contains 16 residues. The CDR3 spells CASSLEISGRADTQYF. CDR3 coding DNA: TGCGCCAGCAGCTTGGAAATTAGCGGGAGAGCAGATACGCAGTATTTT. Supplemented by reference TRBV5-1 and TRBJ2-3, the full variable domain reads KAGVTQTPRYLIKTRGQQVTLSCSPISGHRSVSWYQQTPGQGLQFLFEYFSETQRNKGNFPGRFSGRQFSNSRSEMNVSTLELGDSALYLCASSLEISGRADTQYFGPGTRLTVL.

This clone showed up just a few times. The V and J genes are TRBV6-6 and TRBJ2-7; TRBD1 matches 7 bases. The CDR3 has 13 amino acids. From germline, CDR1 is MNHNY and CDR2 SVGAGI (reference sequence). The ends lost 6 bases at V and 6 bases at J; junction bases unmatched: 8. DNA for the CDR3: TGTGCCAGCAGCCGAGACAGGGCCCGCGAGCAGTACGTC. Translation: CASSRDRAREQYV.

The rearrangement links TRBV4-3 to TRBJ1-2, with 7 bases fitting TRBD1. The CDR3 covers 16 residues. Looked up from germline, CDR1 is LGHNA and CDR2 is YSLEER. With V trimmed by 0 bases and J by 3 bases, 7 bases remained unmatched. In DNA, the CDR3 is TGCGCCAGCAGCCAAGATCGTGGGACAGAGGACTATGGCTACACCTTC. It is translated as CASSQDRGTEDYGYTF.

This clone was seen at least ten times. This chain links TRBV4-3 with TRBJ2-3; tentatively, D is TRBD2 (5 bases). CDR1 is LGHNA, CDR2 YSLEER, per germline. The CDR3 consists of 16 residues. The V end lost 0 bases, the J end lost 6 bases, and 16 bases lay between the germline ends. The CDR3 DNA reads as TGCGCCAGCAGCCAAGATCAAAGGCTAGCATGGGATACGCAGTATTTT. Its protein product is CASSQDQRLAWDTQYF.